These 26 T cell receptor beta chains originate from one sample sequenced in a study of blood T cell repertoires in COVID-19. Sequenced by immunoSEQ multiplex PCR; TCRdb stores in-frame clones only, minus some. The table has 400,000 to 500,000 clones, nearly 90% seen once. Input material: PBMCs or T cells enriched from blood (not recorded which). These TCRs come from a young woman who had been exposed to COVID-19.

This clone came up once. The chain combines TRBV19 with TRBJ1-5; maybe TRBD1 (6 bases). CDR1 and CDR2 from the germline V gene are LNHDA and SQIVND (reference sequence). The CDR3 has 13 residues. The germline V and J ends were trimmed by 7 bases and 4 bases, with 11 bases remaining between them. CDR3 bases: TGTGCCAGTAACAGGGTGGGAAATCAGCCCCAGCATTTT. It specifies CASNRVGNQPQHF. The full variable domain, completed using reference TRBV19 and TRBJ1-5, is DGGITQSPKYLFRKEGQNVTLSCEQNLNHDAMYWYRQDPGQGLRLIYYSQIVNDFQKGDIAEGYSVSREKKESFPLTVTSAQKNPTAFYLCASNRVGNQPQHFGDGTRLSIL.

A single count supports this clone. The CDR3 DNA follows: TGTGCCTGGAGTGCCCCCAGCGTTGTGATGAACACTGAAGCTTTCTTT. Its protein product is CAWSAPSVVMNTEAFF. The chain carries TRBV30 and TRBJ1-1; D unresolved. Trimming removed 1 base from V and 0 bases from J, with 15 bases in between. The CDR3 has 16 amino acids. Germline-derived CDR1 and CDR2 are GTSNPN and SVGIG (reference sequence).

This clone was seen only once. V is TRBV28 and J is TRBJ2-7, with TRBD1 identical over 10 bases. Germline V lookup: CDR1 MDHEN, CDR2 SYDVKM. With V trimmed by 5 bases and J by 2 bases, 6 bases remained unmatched. The CDR3 runs 15 residues. CDR3 amino acids: CASSDAGTGAYEQYF. CDR3 coding DNA: TGTGCCAGCAGTGATGCCGGGACAGGGGCCTACGAGCAGTACTTC.

The chain carries TRBV12-3 or TRBV12-4 and TRBJ1-2; D is unclear. The V end was cut by 6 bases, the J end by 0 bases, with 8 bases between. This CDR3 region has 13 residues. The CDR3 reads CASRPGTNYGYTF. CDR3 in DNA: TGTGCCAGCAGACCCGGGACTAACTATGGCTACACCTTC.

The V and J genes are TRBV4-1 and TRBJ2-1; D remains ambiguous. Germline V gene data show CDR1 as MGHRA and CDR2 as YSYEKL. The CDR3 covers 14 residues. V was cut by 1 base and J by 5 bases, with 9 bases left in between. This CDR3 reads CASSQAPGNNEQFF. In nucleotides, the CDR3 is TGCGCCAGCAGCCAAGCCCCAGGAAACAATGAGCAGTTCTTC.

The chain employs TRBV5-4 and TRBJ2-7; 7 bases are a match to TRBD1. The CDR3 loop spans 13 amino acids. J gave up 5 bases and V 3 bases, and 5 bases lay outside the gene matches. Germline V gene sequence: CDR1 SGHNT, CDR2 YYREEE (reference sequence). CDR3 bases: TGTGCCAGCAGCTGGAGGACAGGAAACGAGCAGTACTTC. This encodes CASSWRTGNEQYF. Together with reference TRBV5-4 and TRBJ2-7, the CDR3 gives the full variable domain: ETGVTQSPTHLIKTRGQQVTLRCSSQSGHNTVSWYQQALGQGPQFIFQYYREEENGRGNFPPRFSGLQFPNYSSELNVNALELDDSALYLCASSWRTGNEQYFGPGTRLTVT.

This sequence joins TRBV2 and TRBJ1-4; tentative D call: TRBD1 (6 bases). Germline CDR1 is SNHLY and CDR2 is FYNNEI. Deletions cut 3 bases from V and 0 bases from J, with 8 bases between. CDR3 length: 15 residues. The CDR3 DNA reads as TGTGCCAGCAGTGACCCAGGGGCAACTAATGAAAAACTGTTTTTT. Amino acids: CASSDPGATNEKLFF. Supplemented by reference TRBV2 and TRBJ1-4, the full variable domain reads EPEVTQTPSHQVTQMGQEVILRCVPISNHLYFYWYRQILGQKVEFLVSFYNNEISEKSEIFDDQFSVERPDGSNFTLKIRSTKLEDSAMYFCASSDPGATNEKLFFGSGTQLSVL.

This chain joins TRBV27 and TRBJ2-2, with 9 positions matching TRBD1. Unmatched junction bases numbered 4, after V lost 5 bases and J lost 3 bases. The CDR3 covers 15 residues. CDR1 is MNHEY and CDR2 is SMNVEV in the germline V gene (reference sequence). The CDR3: CASSNRGQDTGELFF. The CDR3 coding sequence is TGTGCCAGCAGTAACAGGGGGCAAGACACCGGGGAGCTGTTTTTT.

The chain recombines TRBV4-2 with TRBJ2-2, with 13 bases fitting TRBD2. Germline V gene sequence: CDR1 LGHNA, CDR2 YNFKEQ. The CDR3 extends over 20 amino acids. V was pared by 1 base and J by 2 bases, with 10 bases of the junction left unmatched. Here the CDR3 DNA reads TGTGCCAGCAGCCAAGTCTTCGGACTAGCGGGAGAACCTAACACCGGGGAGCTGTTTTTT. Translation gives CASSQVFGLAGEPNTGELFF.

The chain is built from TRBV28 and TRBJ2-4; 11 bases are a match to TRBD2. This CDR3 region has 15 residues. After removal of 6 bases from V and 6 bases from J, the junction contained 7 bases not matched to a gene. Germline-derived CDR1 and CDR2 are MDHEN and SYDVKM. The CDR3 protein is CASSALAGVLNIQYF. The CDR3 DNA is TGTGCCAGCAGCGCACTAGCGGGGGTTCTAAACATTCAGTACTTC. Combining the CDR3 with reference TRBV28 and TRBJ2-4 gives the whole variable domain DVKVTQSSRYLVKRTGEKVFLECVQDMDHENMFWYRQDPGLGLRLIYFSYDVKMKEKGDIPEGYSVSREKKERFSLILESASTNQTSMYLCASSALAGVLNIQYFGAGTRLSVL.

The chain recombines TRBV29-1 with TRBJ2-1; 8 bases line up with TRBD2. The V gene end was trimmed by 4 bases and the J gene end by 0 bases; junction bases not matched to a gene: 8. This CDR3 is built from 16 residues. Germline loops: CDR1 SQVTM, CDR2 ANQGSEA. CDR3 loop: CSVGASGLSSYNEQFF. The CDR3, as DNA: TGCAGCGTTGGGGCTAGCGGGCTGAGCTCCTACAATGAGCAGTTCTTC.

V gene TRBV10-3 combines with J gene TRBJ1-6; 7 bases align to TRBD1. Germline V gene data show CDR1 as ENHRY and CDR2 as SYGVKD. J gave up 5 bases and V 6 bases, and 1 base lay outside the gene matches. The CDR3 length is 13 residues. Here the CDR3 reads CAIRGQDNSPLHF. CDR3 in DNA: TGTGCCATCAGAGGACAGGATAATTCACCCCTCCACTTT.

Written as DNA, the CDR3 is TGTGCCAGCAGCGCGGCAGGGTATGGCTACACCTTC. Protein sequence: CASSAAGYGYTF. The V and J genes are TRBV5-4 and TRBJ1-2; possibly TRBD1 for D (5 bases). The CDR3 spans 12 residues. Germline V gene data show CDR1 as SGHNT and CDR2 as YYREEE (reference sequence). Trimming removed 4 bases at V and 5 bases at J, with 9 bases between.

The CDR3 nucleotides are TGTGCCAGCAGTCCAGGCCGAAGTGGTGAGCAGTTCTTC. Protein: CASSPGRSGEQFF. The chain employs TRBV12-3 or TRBV12-4 and TRBJ2-1; no firm D call. The germline V and J ends were trimmed by 5 bases and 9 bases, with 14 bases remaining between them. This CDR3 is built from 13 residues.

The gene calls are TRBV20-1 and TRBJ2-1; possible D gene TRBD1, 6 bases. The CDR3 consists of 11 residues. The germline V gene encodes CDR1 DFQATT and CDR2 SNEGSKA (reference sequence). The V end was cut by 0 bases, the J end by 9 bases, with 6 bases between. The CDR3 DNA follows: TGCAGTGCTAGAGAACAGGGTGAGCAGTTCTTC. Its translation is CSAREQGEQFF.

The chain carries TRBV29-1 and TRBJ2-7; 7 bases match TRBD2. This CDR3 has 16 amino acids. In germline, CDR1 is SQVTM, CDR2 ANQGSEA. V lost 0 bases to trimming and J lost 3 bases; unmatched junction nucleotides: 11. The chain's CDR3 is CSVEDATGGRGYEQYF. CDR3 in DNA: TGCAGCGTTGAAGATGCGACCGGCGGGAGAGGCTACGAGCAGTACTTC.

This clone was picked up a small number of times. The V call is TRBV7-8, the J call TRBJ1-2, with 8 bases that match TRBD1. Germline values: CDR1 SGHVS, CDR2 FQNEAQ. Losses at the gene ends were 0 bases for V and 7 bases for J; bases not matched to a gene: 13. The CDR3 contains 17 residues. The CDR3 DNA is TGTGCCAGCAGCTTAGCGATAGGAGACAGGGGCCTAGGTGGCTACACCTTC. This encodes CASSLAIGDRGLGGYTF.

The genes are TRBV6-6 and TRBJ2-5; 8 positions match TRBD2. This CDR3 has 12 residues. Trimming removed 7 bases from V and 5 bases from J; junction bases left unmatched: 3. Germline V gene sequence: CDR1 MNHNY, CDR2 SVGAGI (reference sequence). CDR3: CASKGLGETQYF. The CDR3 DNA reads as TGTGCCAGCAAGGGACTAGGGGAGACCCAGTACTTC.

The V gene is TRBV7-2, the J gene TRBJ1-5, with D perhaps matching TRBD1 (6 bases). The CDR3 spans 14 residues. Germline V gene data show CDR1 as SGHTA and CDR2 as FQGNSA. Trimming left V 2 bases short and J 6 bases short, with 11 bases between. The CDR3 coding sequence is TGTGCCAGCAGCTTAATCACAGGGACTCAGCCCCAGCATTTT. It specifies CASSLITGTQPQHF.

The chain is built from TRBV18 and TRBJ2-3; 9 nucleotides agree with TRBD2. Germline CDR1 is KGHSH and CDR2 is LQKENI. The CDR3 is 16 residues long. The V gene end was trimmed by 3 bases and the J gene end by 0 bases; junction bases not matched to a gene: 4. The CDR3 protein is CASSPQTSGSTDTQYF. DNA of the CDR3: TGTGCCAGCTCACCCCAGACTAGCGGAAGCACAGATACGCAGTATTTT.

This clone was recorded many times. The CDR3 nucleotides read TGTGCCAGCAGCCAACCGACAGGAATCTATGGCTACACCTTC. Translation gives CASSQPTGIYGYTF. The chain links TRBV13 to TRBJ1-2, with TRBD1 as a possible D gene (6 bases). Trimming pared 5 bases from V and 4 bases from J, leaving 14 bases between. Germline CDR1 is PRHDT and CDR2 is FYEKMQ (reference sequence). The CDR3 contains 14 residues.

The chain is built from TRBV6-5 and TRBJ2-7, with 8 bases aligning to TRBD1. Germline CDR1 is MNHEY and CDR2 is SVGAGI. This CDR3 has 13 residues. Germline trimming cut 6 bases from V and 1 base from J; bases unmatched to any gene: 2. For the CDR3, the DNA is TGTGCCAGCAGAACAGGGGGTTCCTACGAGCAGTACTTC. Residues: CASRTGGSYEQYF.

This rearrangement joins TRBV10-3 to TRBJ2-3, with a tentative D call TRBD1 (5 bases). CDR3 length: 16 residues. The germline V gene encodes CDR1 ENHRY and CDR2 SYGVKD. The V and J ends lost 0 bases and 4 bases respectively, with 14 bases between them. The CDR3 nucleotides are TGTGCCATCAGTGAGTCGGGGCCGGCGATAGCAGATACGCAGTATTTT. Translated, it gives CAISESGPAIADTQYF.

There are a few counts of this clone. At one of its ends the junction is not consistent with the germline gene, which may arise from a read error. This sequence joins TRBV28 and TRBJ1-6; weak D call: TRBD1 (6 bases). Germline V gene data show CDR1 as MDHEN and CDR2 as SYDVKM. This CDR3 is built from 14 residues. The CDR3 loop reads CASNPTGYNSPLHF. The CDR3, as DNA: TGTGCCAGCAACCCTACAGGGTATAATTCGCCCCTCCACTTT.

The genes are TRBV18 and TRBJ2-7; 8 positions match TRBD2. The CDR3 is 14 amino acids. Per the germline V gene, CDR1 is KGHSH and CDR2 is LQKENI. Trimming took 6 bases from V and 2 from J; bases not matched to a gene: 6. CDR3 region: CASSPGLGTYEQYF. CDR3 DNA sequence: TGTGCCAGCTCTCCGGGACTAGGTACCTACGAGCAGTACTTC.

CDR3 in amino acids: CASSQFDRFQPQHF. The CDR3 region has the DNA TGTGCCAGCAGCCAATTCGACAGATTTCAGCCCCAGCATTTT. J is TRBJ1-5 and V is TRBV4-2; TRBD1 might be the D (5 bases). The V gene's germline CDR1 is LGHNA and CDR2 YNFKEQ. Trimming removed 2 bases at V and 6 bases at J, with 11 bases between. This CDR3 is 14 amino acids long.